The rows below give T cell receptor beta chains drawn from one sample of a study of cytomegalovirus exposure and HLA in healthy donors. The protocol was immunoSEQ multiplex PCR, while the TCRdb copy is restricted to in-frame clones and leaves out a portion. The repertoire holds approximately 190,000 clones, about an eighth seen once, with 7.5% to 10% in the top ten. The sequencing sample was made of PBMCs. These receptors came from a man aged 45-65 years in good health and CMV-seropositive. CDR3s include the opening cysteine and the closing phenylalanine or tryptophan. The D gene is left open where the match is weak. The listing skips clone size in some rows; elsewhere it reads once, few, many or a size class.

j_gene: TRBJ1-4; d_gene: TRBD1; len: 14; v_gene: TRBV6-6; abundance: .; CDR3aa: CASSYFTGVEKLFF; CDR3nt: TGTGCCAGCAGTTACTTTACAGGGGTTGAAAAACTGTTTTTT
j_gene: TRBJ2-7; d_gene: .; len: 18; v_gene: TRBV7-2; abundance: .; CDR3aa: CASSLYYPQGQISYEQYF; CDR3nt: TGTGCCAGCAGCCTTTATTACCCCCAGGGACAAATTTCCTACGAGCAGTACTTC
j_gene: TRBJ1-1; d_gene: .; len: 14; v_gene: TRBV11-2; abundance: .; CDR3aa: CASSLARGNTEAFF; CDR3nt: TGTGCCAGCAGCTTAGCCAGGGGGAACACTGAAGCTTTCTTT
j_gene: TRBJ1-1; d_gene: .; len: 13; v_gene: TRBV7-2; abundance: few; CDR3aa: CASSFGRNTEAFF; CDR3nt: TGTGCCAGCAGCTTTGGGAGGAACACTGAAGCTTTCTTT
j_gene: TRBJ2-2; d_gene: TRBD1; len: 15; v_gene: TRBV28; abundance: .; CDR3aa: CAARRQGSNTGELFF; CDR3nt: TGTGCCGCCCGACGACAGGGATCGAACACCGGGGAGCTGTTTTTT
j_gene: TRBJ2-5; d_gene: .; len: 14; v_gene: TRBV30; abundance: few; CDR3aa: CAWSATEYQETQYF; CDR3nt: TGTGCCTGGAGTGCGACAGAATACCAAGAGACCCAGTACTTC
j_gene: TRBJ1-3; d_gene: TRBD1; len: 16; v_gene: TRBV11-1; abundance: .; CDR3aa: CASSGHGTVSGNTIYF; CDR3nt: TGTGCCAGCAGCGGACACGGGACAGTCTCTGGAAACACCATATATTTT
j_gene: TRBJ1-5; d_gene: TRBD1; len: 16; v_gene: TRBV5-1; abundance: few; CDR3aa: CASSLGDRGGNQPQHF; CDR3nt: TGCGCCAGCAGCTTGGGGGACAGGGGCGGCAATCAGCCCCAGCATTTT
j_gene: TRBJ1-6; d_gene: .; len: 14; v_gene: TRBV27; abundance: .; CDR3aa: CASRQGTYNSPLHF; CDR3nt: TGTGCCAGCCGCCAGGGGACCTATAATTCACCCCTCCACTTT
j_gene: TRBJ1-2; d_gene: TRBD1; len: 15; v_gene: TRBV5-4; abundance: few; CDR3aa: CASSLEQGTRYGYTF; CDR3nt: TGTGCCAGCAGCTTGGAACAGGGGACTCGGTATGGCTACACCTTC
j_gene: TRBJ2-4; d_gene: .; len: 15; v_gene: TRBV4-3; abundance: few; CDR3aa: CASSQDIQGKNIQYF; CDR3nt: TGCGCCAGCAGCCAAGATATACAGGGAAAAAACATTCAGTACTTC
j_gene: TRBJ2-5; d_gene: TRBD1; len: 15; v_gene: TRBV6-5; abundance: .; CDR3aa: CASSTWKGQQETQYF; CDR3nt: TGTGCCAGCAGTACCTGGAAGGGACAGCAAGAGACCCAGTACTTC
j_gene: TRBJ2-7; d_gene: TRBD1; len: 14; v_gene: TRBV30; abundance: few; CDR3aa: CAWTLGTGQGKQYF; CDR3nt: TGTGCCTGGACCCTCGGGACAGGGCAGGGAAAGCAGTACTTC
j_gene: TRBJ1-1; d_gene: TRBD1; len: 14; v_gene: TRBV5-1; abundance: few; CDR3aa: CASSAGQGRTEAFF; CDR3nt: TGCGCCAGCAGCGCCGGACAGGGAAGGACTGAAGCTTTCTTT
j_gene: TRBJ1-2; d_gene: .; len: 15; v_gene: TRBV7-9; abundance: .; CDR3aa: CASSQATVSSVGYTF; CDR3nt: TGTGCCAGCAGCCAAGCGACCGTTTCGAGTGTTGGCTACACCTTC
j_gene: TRBJ1-2; d_gene: TRBD1; len: 15; v_gene: TRBV9; abundance: .; CDR3aa: CASSVAPGQGNGYTF; CDR3nt: TGTGCCAGCAGCGTGGCCCCAGGACAGGGAAATGGCTACACCTTC
j_gene: TRBJ2-3; d_gene: TRBD1; len: 17; v_gene: TRBV5-8; abundance: few; CDR3aa: CASSLQATGYSTDTQYF; CDR3nt: TGTGCCAGCAGCTTGCAAGCGACAGGGTATAGCACAGATACGCAGTATTTT
j_gene: TRBJ1-3; d_gene: .; len: 12; v_gene: TRBV6-1; abundance: few; CDR3aa: CASSERGSGWYF; CDR3nt: TGTGCCAGCAGTGAAAGGGGGAGCGGATGGTATTTT
j_gene: TRBJ2-7; d_gene: TRBD1; len: 15; v_gene: TRBV5-1; abundance: few; CDR3aa: CASTPGQGSSYEQYF; CDR3nt: TGCGCCAGCACCCCGGGACAGGGCTCCTCCTACGAGCAGTACTTC
j_gene: TRBJ2-3; d_gene: .; len: 14; v_gene: TRBV5-1; abundance: few; CDR3aa: CASSRDGSTDTQYF; CDR3nt: TGCGCCAGCAGCCGAGATGGTAGCACAGATACGCAGTATTTT
j_gene: TRBJ2-1; d_gene: TRBD1; len: 15; v_gene: TRBV7-6; abundance: few; CDR3aa: CASSNTRGRNNEQFF; CDR3nt: TGTGCCAGCAGCAATACCAGGGGGCGAAACAATGAGCAGTTCTTC
j_gene: TRBJ2-1; d_gene: TRBD2; len: 15; v_gene: TRBV4-3; abundance: few; CDR3aa: CASSQTLAGGNEQFF; CDR3nt: TGCGCCAGCAGCCAAACGCTAGCGGGGGGGAATGAGCAGTTCTTC
j_gene: TRBJ2-1; d_gene: TRBD2; len: 14; v_gene: TRBV6-5; abundance: .; CDR3aa: CASGRGGGINEQFF; CDR3nt: TGTGCCAGCGGTCGAGGCGGGGGGATCAATGAGCAGTTCTTC
j_gene: TRBJ2-7; d_gene: .; len: 15; v_gene: TRBV6-6; abundance: .; CDR3aa: CASSYSLAGLYEQYF; CDR3nt: TGTGCCAGCAGTTATTCCTTGGCAGGACTATACGAGCAGTACTTC
j_gene: TRBJ1-2; d_gene: .; len: 15; v_gene: TRBV7-2; abundance: few; CDR3aa: CASSFPDLRDNGYTF; CDR3nt: TGTGCCAGCAGCTTCCCCGATCTCCGGGACAATGGCTACACCTTC
j_gene: TRBJ2-7; d_gene: TRBD1; len: 14; v_gene: TRBV30; abundance: .; CDR3aa: CAWRTTGSSGEQYF; CDR3nt: TGTGCCTGGAGGACGACAGGGAGTTCAGGCGAGCAGTACTTC
j_gene: TRBJ1-6; d_gene: .; len: 16; v_gene: TRBV10-3; abundance: few; CDR3aa: CAISESRPGGKSPLHF; CDR3nt: TGTGCCATCAGTGAGTCCCGTCCTGGGGGGAAGTCACCCCTCCACTTT
j_gene: TRBJ1-2; d_gene: .; len: 14; v_gene: TRBV5-1; abundance: .; CDR3aa: CASSLGTGSYGYPF; CDR3nt: TGCGCCAGCAGCTTAGGAACGGGGAGCTATGGCTACCCCTTC
j_gene: TRBJ1-1; d_gene: TRBD1; len: 16; v_gene: TRBV7-3; abundance: .; CDR3aa: CASSLTGGAGNTEAFF; CDR3nt: TGTGCCAGCAGCCTGACAGGGGGCGCGGGGAACACTGAAGCTTTCTTT
j_gene: TRBJ2-3; d_gene: TRBD2; len: 16; v_gene: TRBV13; abundance: .; CDR3aa: CASTIRRETSTDTQYF; CDR3nt: TGTGCCAGCACCATTCGGCGGGAGACAAGCACAGATACGCAGTATTTT
j_gene: TRBJ2-7; d_gene: .; len: 11; v_gene: TRBV30; abundance: .; CDR3aa: CAWSQAYEQYF; CDR3nt: TGTGCCTGGAGTCAAGCTTACGAGCAGTACTTC
j_gene: TRBJ2-1; d_gene: .; len: 14; v_gene: TRBV6-1; abundance: few; CDR3aa: CASSDPGVRNEQFF; CDR3nt: TGTGCCAGCAGTGACCCAGGGGTTAGGAATGAGCAGTTCTTC
j_gene: TRBJ2-3; d_gene: .; len: 15; v_gene: TRBV11-2; abundance: .; CDR3aa: CASSLVGERTDTQYF; CDR3nt: TGTGCCAGCAGCTTAGTCGGGGAGCGCACAGATACGCAGTATTTT
j_gene: TRBJ1-4; d_gene: .; len: 12; v_gene: TRBV28; abundance: .; CDR3aa: CASRGQKEKLFF; CDR3nt: TGTGCCAGCAGGGGGCAGAAAGAAAAACTGTTTTTT
j_gene: TRBJ1-1; d_gene: TRBD1; len: 15; v_gene: TRBV6-5; abundance: few; CDR3aa: CASSWTGALNTEAFF; CDR3nt: TGTGCCAGCAGTTGGACAGGGGCCCTGAACACTGAAGCTTTCTTT
j_gene: TRBJ1-2; d_gene: .; len: 11; v_gene: TRBV10-3; abundance: .; CDR3aa: CAISESGGYTF; CDR3nt: TGTGCCATCAGTGAGTCCGGGGGCTACACCTTC
j_gene: TRBJ1-4; d_gene: TRBD1; len: 17; v_gene: TRBV15; abundance: few; CDR3aa: CATSGATIQGRDEKLFF; CDR3nt: TGTGCCACCAGTGGAGCCACTATACAGGGGCGTGATGAAAAACTGTTTTTT
j_gene: TRBJ1-1; d_gene: .; len: 15; v_gene: TRBV27; abundance: .; CDR3aa: CASRPGRALGGEAFF; CDR3nt: TGTGCCAGCAGACCCGGTAGGGCCCTGGGGGGTGAAGCTTTCTTT
j_gene: TRBJ2-3; d_gene: TRBD2; len: 16; v_gene: TRBV2; abundance: .; CDR3aa: CASFPSGRAGEDTQYF; CDR3nt: TGTGCCAGCTTCCCGTCGGGGAGGGCCGGGGAAGATACGCAGTATTTT
j_gene: TRBJ1-2; d_gene: TRBD1; len: 14; v_gene: TRBV5-1; abundance: .; CDR3aa: CASSLDRVTTYYTF; CDR3nt: TGCGCCAGCAGCCTTGACAGGGTCACAACCTACTACACCTTC
j_gene: TRBJ2-2; d_gene: .; len: 17; v_gene: TRBV4-3; abundance: few; CDR3aa: CASSRNPGLLNTGELFF; CDR3nt: TGCGCCAGCAGCCGGAATCCGGGACTCCTCAACACCGGGGAGCTGTTTTTT
j_gene: TRBJ2-5; d_gene: TRBD2; len: 16; v_gene: TRBV9; abundance: few; CDR3aa: CASSGSLAGGQETQYF; CDR3nt: TGTGCCAGCAGCGGATCGCTAGCGGGGGGCCAAGAGACCCAGTACTTC
j_gene: TRBJ2-4; d_gene: .; len: 13; v_gene: TRBV2; abundance: .; CDR3aa: CASLGGGADIQYF; CDR3nt: TGTGCCAGCTTAGGGGGAGGGGCGGACATTCAGTACTTC
j_gene: TRBJ2-3; d_gene: TRBD1; len: 15; v_gene: TRBV7-2; abundance: .; CDR3aa: CASSTPGQTTDTQYF; CDR3nt: TGTGCCAGCAGCACGCCGGGACAGACGACAGATACGCAGTATTTT
j_gene: TRBJ2-2; d_gene: .; len: 16; v_gene: TRBV4-3; abundance: many; CDR3aa: CASSLGSGRNTGELFF; CDR3nt: TGCGCCAGCAGCCTTGGATCGGGGAGGAACACCGGGGAGCTGTTTTTT
j_gene: TRBJ1-2; d_gene: .; len: 15; v_gene: TRBV6-5; abundance: few; CDR3aa: CASSYSGAAGYGYTF; CDR3nt: TGTGCCAGCAGTTACTCTGGGGCTGCGGGGTATGGCTACACCTTC
j_gene: TRBJ2-1; d_gene: TRBD1; len: 14; v_gene: TRBV28; abundance: few; CDR3aa: CASRLGQGSWEQFF; CDR3nt: TGTGCCAGCAGATTAGGACAGGGGTCGTGGGAGCAGTTCTTC
j_gene: TRBJ1-5; d_gene: .; len: 15; v_gene: TRBV18; abundance: few; CDR3aa: CASSPWESGNQPQHF; CDR3nt: TGTGCCAGCTCACCCTGGGAGTCTGGCAATCAGCCCCAGCATTTT
j_gene: TRBJ2-5; d_gene: TRBD2; len: 16; v_gene: TRBV7-7; abundance: .; CDR3aa: CASSLLGGTPQETQYF; CDR3nt: TGTGCCAGCAGCCTGCTCGGGGGGACCCCCCAAGAGACCCAGTACTTC